In this sample, the clone carrying this TCR beta chain turned up many times. These data come from a study of T cells after posttransplantation cyclophosphamide. Sequencing used immunoSEQ multiplex PCR; TCRdb keeps in-frame clones, though not all of them. The sample contains about 5,400 clones, none of them singletons. A marrow graft followed busulfan-fludarabine conditioning, with cyclophosphamide on days +3 and +4. The junction had 6 bases not matched to a gene; V was cut back by 5 bases and J by 0 bases. The CDR3 contains 16 residues. Germline loops: CDR1 WNHNN, CDR2 SYGVQD (reference sequence). The rearrangement links TRBV10-1 to TRBJ2-1; TRBD2 agrees at 8 bases. The receptor was isolated from a male patient aged 55 to 70 who received an allogeneic stem cell transplant from a related donor, was CMV-positive, and had acute GVHD only. Some T cells may be supplied by the graft donor. The material was PBMCs, obtained around 350 days after allogeneic stem cell transplant with posttransplant cyclophosphamide. CDR3 bases: TGCGCCAGCAGTCCACTAGCGGACTACTCCTACAATGAGCAGTTCTTC. It yields the protein CASSPLADYSYNEQFF.